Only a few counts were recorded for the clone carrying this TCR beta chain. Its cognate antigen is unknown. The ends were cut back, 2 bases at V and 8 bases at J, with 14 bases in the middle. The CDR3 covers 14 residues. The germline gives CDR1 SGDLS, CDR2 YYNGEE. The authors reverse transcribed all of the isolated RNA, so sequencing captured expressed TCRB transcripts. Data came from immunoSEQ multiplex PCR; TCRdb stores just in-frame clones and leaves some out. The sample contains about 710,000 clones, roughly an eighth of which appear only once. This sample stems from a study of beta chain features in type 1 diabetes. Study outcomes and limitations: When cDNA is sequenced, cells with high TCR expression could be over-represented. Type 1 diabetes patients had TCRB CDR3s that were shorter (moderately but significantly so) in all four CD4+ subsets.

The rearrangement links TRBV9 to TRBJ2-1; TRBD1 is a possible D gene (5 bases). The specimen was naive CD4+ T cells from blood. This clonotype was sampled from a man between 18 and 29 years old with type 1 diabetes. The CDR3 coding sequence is TGTGCCAGCAGCGTCCTCGCAGGGTACGATGAGCAGTTCTTC. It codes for CASSVLAGYDEQFF.